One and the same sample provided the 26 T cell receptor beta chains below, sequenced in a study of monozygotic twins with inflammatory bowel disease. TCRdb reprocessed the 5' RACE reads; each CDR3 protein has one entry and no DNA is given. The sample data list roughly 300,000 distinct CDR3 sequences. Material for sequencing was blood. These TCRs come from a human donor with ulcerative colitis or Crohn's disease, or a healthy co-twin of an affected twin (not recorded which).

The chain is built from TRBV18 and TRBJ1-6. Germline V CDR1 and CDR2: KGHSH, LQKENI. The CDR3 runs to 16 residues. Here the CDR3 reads CASSLSGTRSNSPLHF. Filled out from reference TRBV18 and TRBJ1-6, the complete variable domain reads NAGVMQNPRHLVRRRGQEARLRCSPMKGHSHVYWYRQLPEEGLKFMVYLQKENIIDESGMPKERFSAEFPKEGPSILRIQQVVRGDSAAYFCASSLSGTRSNSPLHFGNGTRLTVT.

This chain's CDR3 is CASSLDRESLVNYGYTF. The chain employs TRBV7-2 and TRBJ1-2; no DNA is available, so the TRBD1 call from TCRdb remains unchecked. Germline CDR1 is SGHTA and CDR2 is FQGNSA. The length of the CDR3 is 17 residues.

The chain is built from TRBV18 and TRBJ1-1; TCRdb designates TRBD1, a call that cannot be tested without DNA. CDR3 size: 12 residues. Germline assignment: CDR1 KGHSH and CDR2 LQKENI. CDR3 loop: CASTPGVPEAFF.

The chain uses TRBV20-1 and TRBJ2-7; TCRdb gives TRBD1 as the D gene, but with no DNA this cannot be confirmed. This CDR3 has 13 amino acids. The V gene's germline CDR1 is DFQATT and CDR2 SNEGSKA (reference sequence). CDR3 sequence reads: CSASSRGHYEQYF.

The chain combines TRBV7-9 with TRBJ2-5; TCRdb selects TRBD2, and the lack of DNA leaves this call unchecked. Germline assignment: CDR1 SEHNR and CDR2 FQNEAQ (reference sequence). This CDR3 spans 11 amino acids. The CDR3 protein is CASRRGETQYF.

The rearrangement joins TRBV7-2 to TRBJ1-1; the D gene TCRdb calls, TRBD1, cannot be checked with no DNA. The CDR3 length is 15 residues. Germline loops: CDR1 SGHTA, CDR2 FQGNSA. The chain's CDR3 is CASSPRQGGDTEAFF.

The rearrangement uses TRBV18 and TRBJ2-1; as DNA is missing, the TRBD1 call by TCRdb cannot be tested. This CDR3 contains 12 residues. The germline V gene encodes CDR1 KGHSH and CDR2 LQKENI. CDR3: CASSPLDSRRFF.

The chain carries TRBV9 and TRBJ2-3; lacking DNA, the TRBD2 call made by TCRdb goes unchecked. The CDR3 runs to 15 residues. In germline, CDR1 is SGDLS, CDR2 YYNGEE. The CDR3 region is CASSPLAGKTDTQYF.

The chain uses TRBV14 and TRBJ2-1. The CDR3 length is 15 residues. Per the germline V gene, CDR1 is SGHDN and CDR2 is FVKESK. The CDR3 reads CASSPDLASYNEQFF. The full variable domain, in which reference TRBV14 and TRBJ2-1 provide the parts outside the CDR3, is EAGVTQFPSHSVIEKGQTVTLRCDPISGHDNLYWYRRVMGKEIKFLLHFVKESKQDESGMPNNRFLAERTGGTYSTLKVQPAELEDSGVYFCASSPDLASYNEQFFGPGTRLTVL.

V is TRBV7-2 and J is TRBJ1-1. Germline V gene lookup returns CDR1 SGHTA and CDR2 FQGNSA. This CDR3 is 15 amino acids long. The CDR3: CASSLGMGGTAEAFF.

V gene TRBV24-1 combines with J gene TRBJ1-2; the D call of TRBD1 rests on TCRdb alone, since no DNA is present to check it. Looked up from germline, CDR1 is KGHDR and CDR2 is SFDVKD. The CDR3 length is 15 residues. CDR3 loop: CATSDPGGRDYGYTF.

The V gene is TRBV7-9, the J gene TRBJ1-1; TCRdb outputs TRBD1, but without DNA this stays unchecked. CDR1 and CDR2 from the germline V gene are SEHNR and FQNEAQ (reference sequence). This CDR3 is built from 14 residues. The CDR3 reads CASSLWAENTEAFF. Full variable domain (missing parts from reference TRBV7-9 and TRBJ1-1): DTGVSQNPRHKITKRGQNVTFRCDPISEHNRLYWYRQTLGQGPEFLTYFQNEAQLEKSRLLSDRFSAERPKGSFSTLEIQRTEQGDSAMYLCASSLWAENTEAFFGQGTRLTVV.

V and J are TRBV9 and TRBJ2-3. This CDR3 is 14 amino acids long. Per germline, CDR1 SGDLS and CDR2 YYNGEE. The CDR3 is CASSVVTQIDTQYF.

The CDR3 spells CASSHSDRDEQYF. The chain has TRBV6-5 and TRBJ2-7. Germline V lookup: CDR1 MNHEY, CDR2 SVGAGI. The CDR3 covers 13 residues.

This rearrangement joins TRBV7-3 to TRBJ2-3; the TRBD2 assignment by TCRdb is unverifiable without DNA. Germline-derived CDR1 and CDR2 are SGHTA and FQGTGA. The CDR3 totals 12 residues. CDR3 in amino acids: CASSHPGLEQYF. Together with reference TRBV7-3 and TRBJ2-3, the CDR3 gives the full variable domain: GAGVSQTPSNKVTEKGKYVELRCDPISGHTALYWYRQSLGQGPEFLIYFQGTGAADDSGLPNDRFFAVRPEGSVSTLKIQRTERGDSAVYLCASSHPGLEQYFGPGTRLTVL.

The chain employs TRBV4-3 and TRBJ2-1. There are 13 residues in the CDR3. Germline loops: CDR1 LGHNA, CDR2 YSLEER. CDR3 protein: CASSQTAYNEQFF.

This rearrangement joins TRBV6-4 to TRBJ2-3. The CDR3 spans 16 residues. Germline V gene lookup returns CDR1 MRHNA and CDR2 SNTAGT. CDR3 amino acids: CASSAQQRTSTDTQYF.

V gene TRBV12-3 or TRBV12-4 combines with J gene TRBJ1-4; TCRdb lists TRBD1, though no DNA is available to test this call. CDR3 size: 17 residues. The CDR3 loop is CASSSTSWDSQNEKLFF.

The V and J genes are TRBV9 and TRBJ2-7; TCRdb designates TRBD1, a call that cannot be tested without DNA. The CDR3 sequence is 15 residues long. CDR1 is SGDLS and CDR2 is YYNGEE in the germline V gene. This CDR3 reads CASSVGQKLFYEQYF.

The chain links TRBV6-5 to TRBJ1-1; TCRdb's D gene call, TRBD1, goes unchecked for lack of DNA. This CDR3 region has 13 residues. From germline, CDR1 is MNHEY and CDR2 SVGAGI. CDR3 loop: CASTRGVGTEAFF.

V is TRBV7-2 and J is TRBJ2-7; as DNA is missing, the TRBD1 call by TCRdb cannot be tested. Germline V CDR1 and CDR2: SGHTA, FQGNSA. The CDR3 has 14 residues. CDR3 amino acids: CASSLDGKYYEQYF.

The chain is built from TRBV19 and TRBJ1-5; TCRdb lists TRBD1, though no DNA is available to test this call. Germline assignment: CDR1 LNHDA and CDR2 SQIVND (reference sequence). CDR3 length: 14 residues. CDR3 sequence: CASTGTLSYQPQHF.

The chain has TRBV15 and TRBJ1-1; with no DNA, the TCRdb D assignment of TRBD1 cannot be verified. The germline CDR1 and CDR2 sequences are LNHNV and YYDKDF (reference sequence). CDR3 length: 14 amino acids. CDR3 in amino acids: CATSKRQGGSTAFF.

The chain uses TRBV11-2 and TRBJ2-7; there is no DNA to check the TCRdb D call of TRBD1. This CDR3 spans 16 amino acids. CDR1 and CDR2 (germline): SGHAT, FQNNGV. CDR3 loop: CASSLDQGTGVYEQYF.

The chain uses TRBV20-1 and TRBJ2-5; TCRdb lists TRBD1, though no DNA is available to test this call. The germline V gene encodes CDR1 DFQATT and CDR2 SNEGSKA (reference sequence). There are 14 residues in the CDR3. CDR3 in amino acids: CSATDRDFPETQYF.

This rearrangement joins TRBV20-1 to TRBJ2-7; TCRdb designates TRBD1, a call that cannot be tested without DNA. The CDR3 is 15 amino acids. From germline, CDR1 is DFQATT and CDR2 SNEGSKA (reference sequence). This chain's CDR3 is CSARVPGTGTYEQYF.